The rows below give T cell receptor beta chains drawn from one sample of a study of OX40 agonist ivuxolimab in advanced cancers. TCRdb keeps only in-frame clones here, not all; method: immunoSEQ multiplex PCR. This table holds approximately 35,000 clones, 74% found once. Here the sequenced sample was CD4+ or CD8+ T cells sorted from blood, taken in a trial of the OX40 agonist ivuxolimab. The receptors originated from an adult with an advanced solid tumor such as melanoma, head and neck, liver or kidney cancer. Each CDR3 is given with its conserved first and last residue. Each record gives: V gene, clone size, D gene, CDR3 length, J gene, CDR3 protein, CDR3 DNA. The D gene is left open where the match is weak. Size tells how often a clone was seen (once, few, many) or the class of an expanded clone, and some rows leave it out.

v_call: TRBV15; clone_size: NA; d_call: NA; cdr3_length: 16; j_call: TRBJ2-4; cdr3_aa: CATSTAGTDSKNIQYF; cdr3_nt: TGTGCCACCAGCACTGCCGGGACGGACTCCAAAAACATTCAGTACTTC
v_call: TRBV5-1; clone_size: NA; d_call: NA; cdr3_length: 14; j_call: TRBJ1-6; cdr3_aa: CASSLGQQASPLHF; cdr3_nt: TGCGCCAGCAGCCTAGGACAGCAGGCTTCACCCCTCCACTTT
v_call: TRBV5-1; clone_size: NA; d_call: NA; cdr3_length: 16; j_call: TRBJ1-3; cdr3_aa: CASSLAGGAIGNTIYF; cdr3_nt: TGCGCCAGCAGCTTGGCCGGGGGGGCAATTGGAAACACCATATATTTT
v_call: TRBV6-4; clone_size: few; d_call: TRBD1; cdr3_length: 15; j_call: TRBJ2-3; cdr3_aa: CASSDGQGTTDTQYF; cdr3_nt: TGTGCCAGCAGTGACGGACAGGGAACCACAGATACGCAGTATTTT
v_call: TRBV4-2; clone_size: NA; d_call: TRBD2; cdr3_length: 16; j_call: TRBJ2-7; cdr3_aa: CASSQDDGGASYEQYF; cdr3_nt: TGTGCCAGCAGCCAAGATGACGGGGGGGCCTCCTACGAGCAGTACTTC
v_call: TRBV7-2; clone_size: NA; d_call: NA; cdr3_length: 15; j_call: TRBJ2-1; cdr3_aa: CASSGTPSSYNEQFF; cdr3_nt: TGTGCCAGCAGCGGGACACCAAGCTCCTACAATGAGCAGTTCTTC
v_call: TRBV12-5; clone_size: few; d_call: NA; cdr3_length: 15; j_call: TRBJ2-1; cdr3_aa: CASGLGYDGFDEQFF; cdr3_nt: TGTGCTAGTGGTTTGGGTTACGACGGTTTCGATGAGCAGTTCTTC
v_call: TRBV5-4; clone_size: NA; d_call: TRBD1; cdr3_length: 14; j_call: TRBJ1-1; cdr3_aa: CASSSGTANTEAFF; cdr3_nt: TGTGCCAGCAGCTCCGGGACAGCCAACACTGAAGCTTTCTTT
v_call: TRBV30; clone_size: NA; d_call: TRBD2; cdr3_length: 18; j_call: TRBJ2-3; cdr3_aa: CAWSTRDYLVGQADTQYF; cdr3_nt: TGTGCCTGGAGCACCCGGGACTACCTAGTGGGGCAGGCAGATACGCAGTATTTT
v_call: TRBV6-5; clone_size: NA; d_call: NA; cdr3_length: 15; j_call: TRBJ1-5; cdr3_aa: CASKLGGGINQPQHF; cdr3_nt: TGTGCCAGCAAGTTAGGAGGCGGAATCAATCAGCCCCAGCATTTT
v_call: TRBV6-6; clone_size: NA; d_call: NA; cdr3_length: 14; j_call: TRBJ1-4; cdr3_aa: CASSATGLGEKLFF; cdr3_nt: TGTGCCAGCAGCGCGACAGGCCTGGGTGAAAAACTGTTTTTT
v_call: TRBV7-3; clone_size: NA; d_call: NA; cdr3_length: 14; j_call: TRBJ2-3; cdr3_aa: CASSLAGNTDTQYF; cdr3_nt: TGTGCCAGCAGCTTAGCGGGGAACACAGATACGCAGTATTTT
v_call: TRBV6-5; clone_size: NA; d_call: TRBD1; cdr3_length: 14; j_call: TRBJ2-1; cdr3_aa: CASSYWGQGNEQFF; cdr3_nt: TGTGCCAGCAGTTACTGGGGACAGGGCAATGAGCAGTTCTTC
v_call: TRBV30; clone_size: few; d_call: NA; cdr3_length: 12; j_call: TRBJ1-3; cdr3_aa: CAHDRGLNTIYF; cdr3_nt: TGTGCCCACGATCGGGGATTAAACACCATATATTTT